A selection of T cell receptor beta chains follows, all from one sample in a study of blood T cell repertoires in COVID-19. Method: immunoSEQ multiplex PCR; TCRdb's copy keeps in-frame clones and lacks some. The sample records 300,000 to 400,000 clones, 65% to 90% being singletons. Sequenced material: PBMCs or T cells enriched from blood (not recorded which). The receptor set was obtained from a woman aged 40-49 years with acute COVID-19. CDR3s leave out the opening cysteine and the closing phenylalanine or tryptophan.

len: 12
v_gene: TRBV15
CDR3aa: ATSRAPGGDTQY

len: 18
v_gene: TRBV5-1
CDR3aa: ASSLRISGTGVGRSYGYT

len: 18
v_gene: TRBV15
CDR3aa: ATSTPSSGGSFSGANVLT

len: 14
v_gene: TRBV13
CDR3aa: ASSFTSGMVTDTQY

len: 9
v_gene: TRBV6-5
CDR3aa: LTEDNYGYT

len: 11
v_gene: TRBV5-1
CDR3aa: ASSNGQNYGYT

len: 16
v_gene: TRBV7-8
CDR3aa: ASSLDGGGQGSNQPQH

len: 13
v_gene: TRBV9
CDR3aa: ASNDGGGTGEKLF

len: 10
v_gene: TRBV6-5
CDR3aa: ASSSGLAEAF

len: 13
v_gene: TRBV2
CDR3aa: ASSITGVSRSEQY

len: 14
v_gene: TRBV7-9
CDR3aa: ASSLARGVGTDTQY

len: 12
v_gene: TRBV3-1/TRBV3-2
CDR3aa: ASHDSGSRDTQY

len: 12
v_gene: TRBV7-2
CDR3aa: ASSSLHRAYEQY

len: 14
v_gene: TRBV7-2
CDR3aa: ASSSLAGGPYNEQF

len: 12
v_gene: TRBV10-2
CDR3aa: ASREEDKNTEAF

len: 12
v_gene: TRBV5-1
CDR3aa: ASSFRQPTDTQY

len: 14
v_gene: TRBV7-9
CDR3aa: ASSLGAGGPDNEQF

len: 12
v_gene: TRBV5-5
CDR3aa: ASSRQGANEKLF

len: 13
v_gene: TRBV5-4
CDR3aa: ASSLIGTSGDEQY

len: 13
v_gene: TRBV11-2
CDR3aa: ASSVYRGIYNEQF

len: 15
v_gene: TRBV5-1
CDR3aa: ASSLRASGSGADTQY

len: 12
v_gene: TRBV7-2
CDR3aa: ASSLRTGSSEAF

len: 11
v_gene: TRBV12-3/TRBV12-4
CDR3aa: ASQIKTVHEAF

len: 14
v_gene: TRBV7-3
CDR3aa: ASSSPGRGKGETQY

len: 16
v_gene: TRBV28
CDR3aa: ASSLLLHRTALSSPLH

len: 11
v_gene: TRBV3-1/TRBV3-2
CDR3aa: ASNLRPTGELF

len: 14
v_gene: TRBV7-9
CDR3aa: ASSSMGQGITDTQY

len: 15
v_gene: TRBV18
CDR3aa: ASSPPVQGRTNEKLF

len: 11
v_gene: TRBV7-9
CDR3aa: ASSPRGQAEAF

len: 12
v_gene: TRBV28
CDR3aa: ASSLTRRNTEAF

len: 14
v_gene: TRBV28
CDR3aa: ASSAPWTGGNQPQH

len: 15
v_gene: TRBV3-1/TRBV3-2
CDR3aa: ASSRLSGTGVRETQY

len: 14
v_gene: TRBV7-3
CDR3aa: ASSPRPLDRAAEAF

len: 11
v_gene: TRBV5-4
CDR3aa: ASSSQVGYEQY

len: 13
v_gene: TRBV27
CDR3aa: ASSFDSYSNQPQH

len: 9
v_gene: TRBV28
CDR3aa: ASSFVGGYT